This T cell receptor beta chain was sequenced during a study of breast tumors, draining lymph nodes, adjacent tissues. V was pared by 1 base and J by 4 bases, with 3 bases of the junction left unmatched. The CDR3 has 16 amino acids. Germline CDR1 reads SGHVS; CDR2 reads FNYEAQ. Using its own MiXCR run on the multiplex PCR reads, TCRdb lists one record per CDR3 protein. The sample shows some 230,000 distinct CDR3 sequences, nearly 35% of them seen only once. Samples came from axillary lymph nodes draining the breast cancer. This clonotype has ten or more counts. The rearrangement links TRBV7-6 to TRBJ2-3, with 12 positions matching TRBD2. The TCR comes from a female donor with breast cancer. Some clones in this sample may be carry-over from other donors' samples. Input material: axillary lymph node tissue. The CDR3 loop reads CASSLGLAGGADTQYF. The CDR3 DNA sequence: TGTGCCAGCAGCTTAGGGCTAGCGGGAGGGGCAGATACGCAGTATTTT.